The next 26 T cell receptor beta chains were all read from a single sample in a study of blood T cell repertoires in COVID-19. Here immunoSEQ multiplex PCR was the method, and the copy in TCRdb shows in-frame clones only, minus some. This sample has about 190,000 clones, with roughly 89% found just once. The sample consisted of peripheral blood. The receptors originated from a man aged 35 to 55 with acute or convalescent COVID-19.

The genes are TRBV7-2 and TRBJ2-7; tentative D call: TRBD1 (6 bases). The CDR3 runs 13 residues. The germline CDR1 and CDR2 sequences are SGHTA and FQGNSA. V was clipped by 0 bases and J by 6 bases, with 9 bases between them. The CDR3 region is CASSLAQGREQYF. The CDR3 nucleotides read TGTGCCAGCAGCTTAGCCCAGGGGCGCGAGCAGTACTTC. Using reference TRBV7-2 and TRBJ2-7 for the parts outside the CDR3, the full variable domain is GAGVSQSPSNKVTEKGKDVELRCDPISGHTALYWYRQSLGQGLEFLIYFQGNSAPDKSGLPSDRFSAERTGGSVSTLTIQRTQQEDSAVYLCASSLAQGREQYFGPGTRLTVT.

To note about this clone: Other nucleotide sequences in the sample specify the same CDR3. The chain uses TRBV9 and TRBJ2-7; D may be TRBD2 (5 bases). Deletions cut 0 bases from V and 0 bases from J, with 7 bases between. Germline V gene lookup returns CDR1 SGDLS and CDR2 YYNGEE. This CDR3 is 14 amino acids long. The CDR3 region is CASSVASSSYEQYF. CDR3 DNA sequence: TGTGCCAGCAGCGTAGCTAGCTCCTCCTACGAGCAGTACTTC.

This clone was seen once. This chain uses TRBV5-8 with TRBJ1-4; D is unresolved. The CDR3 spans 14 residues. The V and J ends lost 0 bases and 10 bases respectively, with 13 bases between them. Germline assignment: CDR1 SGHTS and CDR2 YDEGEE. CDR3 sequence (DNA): TGTGCCAGCAGCTTGGATCGAGAAGCCGGAAAACTGTTTTTT. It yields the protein CASSLDREAGKLFF. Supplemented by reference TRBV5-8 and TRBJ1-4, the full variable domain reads EAGVTQSPTHLIKTRGQQATLRCSPISGHTSVYWYQQALGLGLQFLLWYDEGEERNRGNFPPRFSGRQFPNYSSELNVNALELEDSALYLCASSLDREAGKLFFGSGTQLSVL.

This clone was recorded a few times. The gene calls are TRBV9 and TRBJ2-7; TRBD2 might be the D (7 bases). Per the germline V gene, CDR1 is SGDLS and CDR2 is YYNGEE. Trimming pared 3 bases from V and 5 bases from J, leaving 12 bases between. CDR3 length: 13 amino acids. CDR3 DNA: TGTGCCAGCAGCGAGGGGGGGCAGAACGAGCAGTACTTC. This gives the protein CASSEGGQNEQYF.

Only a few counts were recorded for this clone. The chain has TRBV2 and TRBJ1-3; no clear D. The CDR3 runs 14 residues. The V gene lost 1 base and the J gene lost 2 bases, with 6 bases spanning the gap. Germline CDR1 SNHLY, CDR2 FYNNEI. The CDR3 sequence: CASSEEYTGNTIYF. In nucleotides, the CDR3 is TGTGCCAGCAGTGAAGAGTACACTGGAAACACCATATATTTT. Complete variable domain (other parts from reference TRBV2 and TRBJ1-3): EPEVTQTPSHQVTQMGQEVILRCVPISNHLYFYWYRQILGQKVEFLVSFYNNEISEKSEIFDDQFSVERPDGSNFTLKIRSTKLEDSAMYFCASSEEYTGNTIYFGEGSWLTVV.

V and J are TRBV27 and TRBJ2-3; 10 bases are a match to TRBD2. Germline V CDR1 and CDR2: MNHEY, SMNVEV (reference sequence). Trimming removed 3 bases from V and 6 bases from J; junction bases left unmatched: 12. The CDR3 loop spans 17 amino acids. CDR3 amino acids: CASSFTISGGASDTQYF. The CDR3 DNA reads TGTGCCAGCAGTTTTACTATCAGCGGGGGGGCATCGGATACGCAGTATTTT.

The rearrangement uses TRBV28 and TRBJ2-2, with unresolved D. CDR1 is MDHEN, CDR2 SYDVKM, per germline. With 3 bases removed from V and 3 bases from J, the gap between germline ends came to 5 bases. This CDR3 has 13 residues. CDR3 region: CASSFRYTGELFF. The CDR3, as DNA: TGTGCCAGCAGTTTTCGTTACACCGGGGAGCTGTTTTTT.

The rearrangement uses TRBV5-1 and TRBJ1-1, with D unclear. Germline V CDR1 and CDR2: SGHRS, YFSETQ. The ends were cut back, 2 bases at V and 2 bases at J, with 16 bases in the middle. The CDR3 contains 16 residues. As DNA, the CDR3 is TGCGCCAGCAGCTTTAGTCAGCTTAGCTATAACACTGAAGCTTTCTTT. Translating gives CASSFSQLSYNTEAFF.

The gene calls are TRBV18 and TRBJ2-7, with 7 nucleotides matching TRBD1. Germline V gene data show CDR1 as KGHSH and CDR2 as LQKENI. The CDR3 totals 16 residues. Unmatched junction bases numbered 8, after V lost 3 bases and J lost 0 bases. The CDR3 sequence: CASSPSTRGSSYEQYF. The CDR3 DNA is TGTGCCAGCTCACCGTCTACCAGGGGGAGCTCCTACGAGCAGTACTTC. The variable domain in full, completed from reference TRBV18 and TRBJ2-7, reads NAGVMQNPRHLVRRRGQEARLRCSPMKGHSHVYWYRQLPEEGLKFMVYLQKENIIDESGMPKERFSAEFPKEGPSILRIQQVVRGDSAAYFCASSPSTRGSSYEQYFGPGTRLTVT.

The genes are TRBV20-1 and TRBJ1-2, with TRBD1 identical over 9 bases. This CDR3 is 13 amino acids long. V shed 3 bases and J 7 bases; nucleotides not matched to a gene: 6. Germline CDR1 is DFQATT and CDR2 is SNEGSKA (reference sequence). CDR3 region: CSASVQGAFGYTF. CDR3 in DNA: TGCAGTGCTAGTGTACAGGGGGCATTTGGCTACACCTTC.

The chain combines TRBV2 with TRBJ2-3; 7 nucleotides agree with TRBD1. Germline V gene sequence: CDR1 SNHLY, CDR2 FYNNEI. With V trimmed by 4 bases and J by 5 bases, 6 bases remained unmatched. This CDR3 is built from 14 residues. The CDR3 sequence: CASSGPGGGDTQYF. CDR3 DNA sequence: TGTGCCAGCAGTGGACCAGGGGGTGGAGATACGCAGTATTTT.

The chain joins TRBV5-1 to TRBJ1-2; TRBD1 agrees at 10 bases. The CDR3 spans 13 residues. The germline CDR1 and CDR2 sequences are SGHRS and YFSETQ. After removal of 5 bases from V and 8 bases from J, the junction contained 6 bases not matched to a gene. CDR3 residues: CASRETGGDGYTF. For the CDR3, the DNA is TGCGCCAGCAGGGAGACAGGGGGCGACGGCTACACCTTC.

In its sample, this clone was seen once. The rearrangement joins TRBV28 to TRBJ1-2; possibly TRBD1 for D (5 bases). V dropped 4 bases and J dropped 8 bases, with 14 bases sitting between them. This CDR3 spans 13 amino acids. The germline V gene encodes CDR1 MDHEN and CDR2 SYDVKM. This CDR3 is CASSSRRGMGYTF. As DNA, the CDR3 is TGTGCCAGCAGTTCCAGACGGGGGATGGGCTACACCTTC.

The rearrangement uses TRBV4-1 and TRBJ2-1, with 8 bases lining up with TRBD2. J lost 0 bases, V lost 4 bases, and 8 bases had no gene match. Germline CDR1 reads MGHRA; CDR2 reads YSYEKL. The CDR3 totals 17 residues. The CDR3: CASSLDSGVSSYNEQFF. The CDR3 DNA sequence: TGCGCCAGCAGCCTAGATAGCGGGGTGAGCTCCTACAATGAGCAGTTCTTC.

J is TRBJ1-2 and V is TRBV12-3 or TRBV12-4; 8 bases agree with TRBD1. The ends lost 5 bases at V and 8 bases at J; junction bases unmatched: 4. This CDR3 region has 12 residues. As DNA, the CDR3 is TGTGCCAGCAGTCGACAGGGGAGCGGCTACACCTTC. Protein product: CASSRQGSGYTF.

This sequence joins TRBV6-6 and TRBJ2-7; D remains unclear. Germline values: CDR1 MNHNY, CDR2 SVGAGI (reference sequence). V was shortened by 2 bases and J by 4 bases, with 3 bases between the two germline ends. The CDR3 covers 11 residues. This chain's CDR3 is CASSYEYEQYF. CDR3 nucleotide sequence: TGTGCCAGCAGTTACGAGTACGAGCAGTACTTC.

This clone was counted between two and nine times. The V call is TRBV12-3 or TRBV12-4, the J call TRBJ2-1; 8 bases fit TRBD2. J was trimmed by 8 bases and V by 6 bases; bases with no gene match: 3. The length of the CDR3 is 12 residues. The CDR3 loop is CASSIAGYEQFF. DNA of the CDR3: TGTGCCAGCAGCATAGCGGGGTATGAGCAGTTCTTC.

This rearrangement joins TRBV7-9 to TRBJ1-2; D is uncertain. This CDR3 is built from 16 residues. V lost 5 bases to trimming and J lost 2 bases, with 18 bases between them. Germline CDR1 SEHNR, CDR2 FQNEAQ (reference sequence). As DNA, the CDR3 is TGTGCCAGCAGCCCCCGCCGTGTGGAGATAAACTATGGCTACACCTTC. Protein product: CASSPRRVEINYGYTF.

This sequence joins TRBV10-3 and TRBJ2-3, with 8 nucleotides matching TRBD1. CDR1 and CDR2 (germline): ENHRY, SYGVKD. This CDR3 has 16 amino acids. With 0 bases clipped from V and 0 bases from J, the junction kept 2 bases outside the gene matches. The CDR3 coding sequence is TGTGCCATCAGTGAGTCGACAGGGGCTAGCACAGATACGCAGTATTTT. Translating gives CAISESTGASTDTQYF.

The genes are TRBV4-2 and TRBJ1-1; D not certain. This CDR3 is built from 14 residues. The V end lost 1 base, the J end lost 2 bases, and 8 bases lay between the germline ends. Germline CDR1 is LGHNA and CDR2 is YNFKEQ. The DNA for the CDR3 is TGTGCCAGCAGCCAAGTCGACATTAACACTGAAGCTTTCTTT. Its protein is CASSQVDINTEAFF.

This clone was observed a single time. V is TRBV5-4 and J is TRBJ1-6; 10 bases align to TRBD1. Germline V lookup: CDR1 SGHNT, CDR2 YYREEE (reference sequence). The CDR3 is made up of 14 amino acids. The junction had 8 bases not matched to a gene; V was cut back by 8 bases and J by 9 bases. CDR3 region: CASSSTGGGSPLHF. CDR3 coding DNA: TGTGCCAGTTCTTCGACAGGGGGCGGTTCACCCCTCCACTTT.

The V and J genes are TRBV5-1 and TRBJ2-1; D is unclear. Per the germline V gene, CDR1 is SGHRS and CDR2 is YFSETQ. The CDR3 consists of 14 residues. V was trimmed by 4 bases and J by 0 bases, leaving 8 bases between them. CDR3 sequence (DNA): TGCGCCAGCAGCGGAGAGAGCTCCTACAATGAGCAGTTCTTC. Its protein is CASSGESSYNEQFF.

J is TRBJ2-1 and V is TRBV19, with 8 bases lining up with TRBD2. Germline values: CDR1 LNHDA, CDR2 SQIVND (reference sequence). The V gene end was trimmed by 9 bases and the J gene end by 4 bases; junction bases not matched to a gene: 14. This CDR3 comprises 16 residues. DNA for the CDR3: TGTGCCAGCCAGTGGGGGAGCGGGGGCCCTTACAATGAGCAGTTCTTC. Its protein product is CASQWGSGGPYNEQFF.

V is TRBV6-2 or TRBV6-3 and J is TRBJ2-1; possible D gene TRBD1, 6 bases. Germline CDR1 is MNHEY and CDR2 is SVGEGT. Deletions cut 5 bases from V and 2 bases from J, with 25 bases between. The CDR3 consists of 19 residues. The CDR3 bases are TGTGCCAGCAGTGGCCTTCGAACCCAGACAGGTCCTACCTACAATGAGCAGTTCTTC. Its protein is CASSGLRTQTGPTYNEQFF.

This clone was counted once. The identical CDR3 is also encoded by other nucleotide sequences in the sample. This CDR3 reads CASSPPGQGNEKLFF. The DNA of the CDR3 is TGTGCCAGCTCACCTCCGGGACAGGGTAATGAAAAACTGTTTTTT. The V and J genes are TRBV18 and TRBJ1-4, with 9 nucleotides matching TRBD1. Germline lookup yields CDR1 KGHSH and CDR2 LQKENI. V dropped 3 bases and J dropped 4; count of bases not matched to a gene: 3. The CDR3 is 15 residues long.

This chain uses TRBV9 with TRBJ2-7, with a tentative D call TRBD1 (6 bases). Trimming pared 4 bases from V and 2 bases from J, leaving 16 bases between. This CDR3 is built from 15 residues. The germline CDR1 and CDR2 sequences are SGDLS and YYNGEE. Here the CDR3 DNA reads TGTGCCAGCAGCCTGTTAGTGGGGGACACCTACGAGCAGTACTTC. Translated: CASSLLVGDTYEQYF.